The rows below give T cell receptor beta chains drawn from one sample of a study of technical replicates of blood from a few donors. Produced via immunoSEQ multiplex PCR; TCRdb's table is partial and in-frame only. This sample has tens of thousands of clones, with 92% found just once. Sequences were obtained from T cells isolated from PBMCs. The receptors stem from a human donor in good health. CDR3s include the opening cysteine and the closing phenylalanine or tryptophan. Fields, in order: CDR3 protein, CDR3 DNA, D gene, J gene, clone size, V gene. D genes are given only for firm matches. Expanded clones get a size class; other rows say once, few or many, or leave the size out.

CDR3: CSVAWTGVNQPQHF
DNA: TGCAGCGTAGCCTGGACAGGGGTGAATCAGCCCCAGCATTTT
D: TRBD1
J: TRBJ1-5
size: .
V: TRBV29-1

CDR3: CASSQRGLAGNNEQFF
DNA: TGTGCCAGCAGCCAGCGAGGACTAGCGGGGAACAATGAGCAGTTCTTC
D: TRBD2
J: TRBJ2-1
size: .
V: TRBV4-2

CDR3: CASSDRASNTEAFF
DNA: TGTGCCAGCAGTGACAGAGCATCGAACACTGAAGCTTTCTTT
D: .
J: TRBJ1-1
size: once
V: TRBV6-5

CDR3: CASWPSGNTIYF
DNA: TGTGCCAGTTGGCCCTCTGGAAACACCATATATTTT
D: .
J: TRBJ1-3
size: .
V: TRBV7-9

CDR3: CASSQPAMGGQRYRAFF
DNA: TGCGCCAGCAGCCAACCTGCTATGGGGGGGCAACGGTATAGAGCTTTCTTT
D: .
J: TRBJ1-1
size: .
V: TRBV4-1

CDR3: CASSPSMWATDTQYF
DNA: TGTGCCAGTAGCCCGTCGATGTGGGCCACAGATACGCAGTATTTT
D: .
J: TRBJ2-3
size: .
V: TRBV19

CDR3: CASSLGSAGMRGYTF
DNA: TGCGCCAGCAGCTTGGGTTCGGCAGGGATGAGGGGCTACACCTTC
D: .
J: TRBJ1-2
size: .
V: TRBV5-1

CDR3: CASSVVPPGVVASEAFF
DNA: TGTGCCAGCAGCGTAGTTCCTCCGGGGGTGGTTGCCTCTGAAGCTTTCTTT
D: .
J: TRBJ1-1
size: .
V: TRBV7-6

CDR3: CASSGGSSYNEQFF
DNA: TGTGCCAGCAGTGGAGGAAGCTCCTACAATGAGCAGTTCTTC
D: .
J: TRBJ2-1
size: .
V: TRBV28

CDR3: CASSLGREQPQHF
DNA: TGTGCCAGCAGCTTAGGCCGCGAACAGCCCCAGCATTTT
D: .
J: TRBJ1-5
size: .
V: TRBV7-6

CDR3: CASSLSGSKPSGNTIYF
DNA: TGTGCCAGCAGTTTATCGGGCAGTAAGCCCTCTGGAAACACCATATATTTT
D: .
J: TRBJ1-3
size: .
V: TRBV27

CDR3: CASSREEGRWATEAFF
DNA: TGTGCCAGCTCGCGAGAGGAGGGGCGGTGGGCCACTGAAGCTTTCTTT
D: .
J: TRBJ1-1
size: .
V: TRBV18

CDR3: CASSYSRQGDYGYTF
DNA: TGTGCCAGCAGTTACTCAAGACAGGGCGACTATGGCTACACCTTC
D: TRBD1
J: TRBJ1-2
size: .
V: TRBV6-5

CDR3: CASSKSGGMSTGELFF
DNA: TGCGCCAGCAGCAAATCGGGAGGGATGTCCACCGGGGAGCTGTTTTTT
D: TRBD2
J: TRBJ2-2
size: .
V: TRBV5-1

CDR3: CASSATRTSGSNEQFF
DNA: TGCGCCAGCAGTGCGACCCGGACTAGCGGGTCGAATGAGCAGTTCTTC
D: TRBD2
J: TRBJ2-1
size: .
V: TRBV10-2

CDR3: CASSLRLAGNEQFF
DNA: TGTGCCAGCAGTTTACGACTAGCGGGTAATGAGCAGTTCTTC
D: TRBD2
J: TRBJ2-1
size: once
V: TRBV27

CDR3: CASSFSQGPNTEAFF
DNA: TGCGCCAGCAGCTTTTCACAGGGGCCGAACACTGAAGCTTTCTTT
D: TRBD1
J: TRBJ1-1
size: few
V: TRBV5-1

CDR3: CASSIAPGQGLILTQYF
DNA: TGTGCCAGTAGTATAGCGCCGGGACAGGGTCTAATCTTGACCCAGTACTTC
D: TRBD1
J: TRBJ2-5
size: .
V: TRBV19

CDR3: CASSPASGVTGELFF
DNA: TGCGCCAGCAGCCCCGCTAGCGGGGTTACCGGGGAGCTGTTTTTT
D: TRBD2
J: TRBJ2-2
size: .
V: TRBV5-1

CDR3: CASSLEGTGGPDGAQYF
DNA: TGTGCCAGCAGCTTAGAGGGCACGGGGGGGCCGGATGGGGCCCAGTACTTC
D: TRBD2
J: TRBJ2-5
size: .
V: TRBV11-3

CDR3: CACLWTGTGKNEKLFF
DNA: TGTGCCTGCCTCTGGACAGGGACGGGAAAAAATGAAAAACTGTTTTTT
D: TRBD1
J: TRBJ1-4
size: .
V: TRBV30

CDR3: CASSTGSRFMRDTQYF
DNA: TGTGCCAGCAGTACTGGATCGCGATTCATGAGGGATACGCAGTATTTT
D: .
J: TRBJ2-3
size: .
V: TRBV25-1

CDR3: CASSTRSGDYNEQFF
DNA: TGTGCCAGCAGTACCCGCAGCGGGGACTACAATGAGCAGTTCTTC
D: TRBD2
J: TRBJ2-1
size: .
V: TRBV6-4

CDR3: CASSQDPGGAYEQYF
DNA: TGCGCCAGCAGCCAAGATCCGGGGGGGGCCTACGAGCAGTACTTC
D: TRBD2
J: TRBJ2-7
size: .
V: TRBV4-1

CDR3: CSVHSGRAVTGELFF
DNA: TGCAGCGTCCATAGCGGGAGGGCCGTCACCGGGGAGCTGTTTTTT
D: TRBD2
J: TRBJ2-2
size: .
V: TRBV29-1

CDR3: CASSWLQENGDTIYF
DNA: TGTGCCAGCAGCTGGCTACAGGAAAACGGAGACACCATATATTTT
D: .
J: TRBJ1-3
size: .
V: TRBV5-6

CDR3: CATSGGDRLNTEAFF
DNA: TGCGCCACTTCGGGGGGGGATAGATTGAACACTGAAGCTTTCTTT
D: .
J: TRBJ1-1
size: .
V: TRBV5-1

CDR3: CASSETGTGGSDGYTF
DNA: TGCGCCAGCAGCGAGACCGGGACAGGGGGCTCGGATGGCTACACCTTC
D: TRBD1
J: TRBJ1-2
size: .
V: TRBV10-1

CDR3: CASSLLTSGMSYEQYF
DNA: TGTGCCAGCAGTTTACTGACTAGCGGGATGTCCTACGAGCAGTACTTC
D: TRBD2
J: TRBJ2-7
size: .
V: TRBV28

CDR3: CASKLTLGGSYEQYF
DNA: TGTGCCAGCAAGCTCACCCTGGGGGGCTCCTACGAGCAGTACTTC
D: .
J: TRBJ2-7
size: .
V: TRBV27

CDR3: CASSLGLANEQFF
DNA: TGTGCCAGCAGTTTGGGACTAGCGAATGAGCAGTTCTTC
D: TRBD2
J: TRBJ2-1
size: .
V: TRBV28

CDR3: CASSFGRRTSGDGYTF
DNA: TGCGCCAGCAGCTTCGGGAGGAGAACGTCGGGAGATGGCTACACCTTC
D: .
J: TRBJ1-2
size: .
V: TRBV5-1

CDR3: CAIHLGGKTYEQYF
DNA: TGTGCCATTCACCTCGGGGGGAAAACATACGAGCAGTACTTC
D: TRBD2
J: TRBJ2-7
size: .
V: TRBV6-1

CDR3: CASSATPGTGDTDTQYF
DNA: TGTGCCAGCAGTGCAACCCCTGGGACAGGGGACACAGATACGCAGTATTTT
D: TRBD1
J: TRBJ2-3
size: .
V: TRBV6-1

CDR3: CAWSHAGNAGRGYTF
DNA: TGTGCCTGGAGTCACGCGGGGAACGCAGGGAGGGGCTACACCTTC
D: .
J: TRBJ1-2
size: once
V: TRBV30

CDR3: CASSLSRGLNQPQHF
DNA: TGTGCCAGCAGTTTGAGCAGAGGCTTGAATCAGCCCCAGCATTTT
D: .
J: TRBJ1-5
size: .
V: TRBV28

CDR3: CASSQSDRGHVEQFF
DNA: TGTGCCAGCAGCCAATCGGACAGGGGGCATGTTGAGCAGTTCTTC
D: TRBD1
J: TRBJ2-1
size: .
V: TRBV11-3

CDR3: CASSLGGAVGYTF
DNA: TGTGCCAGCAGCTTAGGTGGAGCGGTCGGCTACACCTTC
D: .
J: TRBJ1-2
size: .
V: TRBV7-9

CDR3: CASRGRDYQFF
DNA: TGTGCCAGCAGGGGGCGGGACTACCAGTTCTTC
D: TRBD2
J: TRBJ2-1
size: .
V: TRBV2